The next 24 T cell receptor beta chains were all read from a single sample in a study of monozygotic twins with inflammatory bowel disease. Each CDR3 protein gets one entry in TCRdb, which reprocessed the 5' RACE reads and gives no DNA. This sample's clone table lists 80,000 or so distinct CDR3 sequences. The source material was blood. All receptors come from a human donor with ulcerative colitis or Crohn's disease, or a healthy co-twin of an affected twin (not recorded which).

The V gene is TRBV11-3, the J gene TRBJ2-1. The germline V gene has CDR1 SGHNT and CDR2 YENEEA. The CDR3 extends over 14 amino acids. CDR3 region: CASSLGGVGNEQFF.

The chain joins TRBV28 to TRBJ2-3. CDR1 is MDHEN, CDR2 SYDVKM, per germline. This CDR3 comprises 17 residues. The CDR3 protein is CASSPQGSASLADTQYF.

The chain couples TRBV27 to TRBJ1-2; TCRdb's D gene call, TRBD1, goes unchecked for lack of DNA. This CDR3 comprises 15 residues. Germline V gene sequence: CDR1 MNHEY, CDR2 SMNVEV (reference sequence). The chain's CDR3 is CASSPNSPPNYGYTF.

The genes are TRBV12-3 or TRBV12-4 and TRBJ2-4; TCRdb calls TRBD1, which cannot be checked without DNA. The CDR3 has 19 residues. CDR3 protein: CASSLRAGKVSLAKNIQYF.

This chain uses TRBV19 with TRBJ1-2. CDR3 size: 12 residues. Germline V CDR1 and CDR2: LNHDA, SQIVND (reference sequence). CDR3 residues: CASSLQNYGYTF.

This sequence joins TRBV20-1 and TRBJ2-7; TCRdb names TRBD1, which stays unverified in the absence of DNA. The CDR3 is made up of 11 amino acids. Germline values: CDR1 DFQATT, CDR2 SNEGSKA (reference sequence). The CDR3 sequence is CSVGASYEQYF.

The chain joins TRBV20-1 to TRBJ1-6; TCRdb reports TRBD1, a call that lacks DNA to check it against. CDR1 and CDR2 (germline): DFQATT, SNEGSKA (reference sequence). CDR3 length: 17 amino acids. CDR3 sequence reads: CSAKRNKWGVGNSPLHF.

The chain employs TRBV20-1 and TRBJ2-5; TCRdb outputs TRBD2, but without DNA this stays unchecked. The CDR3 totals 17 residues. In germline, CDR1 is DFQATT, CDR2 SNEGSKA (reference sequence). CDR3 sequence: CSARDFEKEGYQETQYF.

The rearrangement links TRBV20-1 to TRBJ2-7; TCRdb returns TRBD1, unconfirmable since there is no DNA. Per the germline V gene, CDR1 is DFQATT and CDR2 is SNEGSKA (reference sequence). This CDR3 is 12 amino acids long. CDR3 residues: CSAGGRLYEQYF.

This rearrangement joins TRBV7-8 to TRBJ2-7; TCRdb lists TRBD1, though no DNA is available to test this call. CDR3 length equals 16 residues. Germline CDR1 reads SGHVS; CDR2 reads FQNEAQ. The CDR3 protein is CASSFSRDSLTYEQYF.

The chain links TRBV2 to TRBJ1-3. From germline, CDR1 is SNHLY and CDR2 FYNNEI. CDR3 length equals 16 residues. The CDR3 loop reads CASSEQSPSSGNTIYF.

CDR3 region: CAITPHRDRYTDTQYF. The chain links TRBV10-3 to TRBJ2-3; TCRdb's D gene call, TRBD1, goes unchecked for lack of DNA. From germline, CDR1 is ENHRY and CDR2 SYGVKD. The CDR3 spans 16 residues.

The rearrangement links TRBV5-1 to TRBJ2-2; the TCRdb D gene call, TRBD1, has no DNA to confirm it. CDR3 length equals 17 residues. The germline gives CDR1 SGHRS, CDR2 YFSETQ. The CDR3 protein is CASSLFSQGADTGELFF.

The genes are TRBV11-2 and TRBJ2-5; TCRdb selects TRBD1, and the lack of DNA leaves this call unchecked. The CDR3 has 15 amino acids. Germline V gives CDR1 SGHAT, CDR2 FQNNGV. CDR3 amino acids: CASSSRSGREETQYF.

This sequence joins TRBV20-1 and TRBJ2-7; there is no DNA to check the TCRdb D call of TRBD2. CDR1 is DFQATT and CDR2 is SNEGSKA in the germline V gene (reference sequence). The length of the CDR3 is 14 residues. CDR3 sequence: CSAIPSGSSYEQYF.

The chain's CDR3 is CASSDVGTSGETQYF. The V and J genes are TRBV5-4 and TRBJ2-5; TCRdb reports TRBD2, a call that lacks DNA to check it against. CDR3 length: 15 residues. CDR1 is SGHNT, CDR2 YYREEE, per germline (reference sequence).

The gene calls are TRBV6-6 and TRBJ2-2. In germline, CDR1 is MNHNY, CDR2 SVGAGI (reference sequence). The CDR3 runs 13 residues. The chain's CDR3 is CASSYSATGELFF.

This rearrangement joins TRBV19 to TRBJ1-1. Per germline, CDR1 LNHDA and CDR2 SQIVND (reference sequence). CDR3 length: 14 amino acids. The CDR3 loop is CASSIALKNTEAFF.

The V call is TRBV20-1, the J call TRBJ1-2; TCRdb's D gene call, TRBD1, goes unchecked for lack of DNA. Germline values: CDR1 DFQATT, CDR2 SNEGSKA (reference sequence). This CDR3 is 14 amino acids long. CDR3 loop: CSAETGSELYGYTF.

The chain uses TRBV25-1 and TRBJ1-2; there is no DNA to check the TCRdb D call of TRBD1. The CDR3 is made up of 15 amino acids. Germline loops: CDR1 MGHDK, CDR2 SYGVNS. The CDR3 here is CASSALDRRSGGYTF.

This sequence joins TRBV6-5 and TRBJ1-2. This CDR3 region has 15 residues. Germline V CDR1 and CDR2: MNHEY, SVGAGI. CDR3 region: CASSYSTRANYGYTF.

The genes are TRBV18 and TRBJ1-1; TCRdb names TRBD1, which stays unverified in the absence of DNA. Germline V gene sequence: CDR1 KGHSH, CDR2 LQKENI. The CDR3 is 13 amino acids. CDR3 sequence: CASSPPDGGSAFF. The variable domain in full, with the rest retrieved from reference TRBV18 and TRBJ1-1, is NAGVMQNPRHLVRRRGQEARLRCSPMKGHSHVYWYRQLPEEGLKFMVYLQKENIIDESGMPKERFSAEFPKEGPSILRIQQVVRGDSAAYFCASSPPDGGSAFFGQGTRLTVV.

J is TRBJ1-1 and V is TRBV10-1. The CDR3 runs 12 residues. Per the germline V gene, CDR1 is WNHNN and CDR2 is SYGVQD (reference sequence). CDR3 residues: CASSEGVAEAFF.

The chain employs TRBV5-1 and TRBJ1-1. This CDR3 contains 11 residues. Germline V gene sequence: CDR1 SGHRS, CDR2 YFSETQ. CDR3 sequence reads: CASREGVEAFF.